This T cell receptor beta chain was captured in a study of response to subunit inactivated influenza vaccine. Study-wide points: Seasonal influenza vaccination, on each occasion, was suggested by the authors to recruit few new T cells.

This clonotype was counted a few times. The antigen remains unidentified. Germline lookup yields CDR1 SGHRS and CDR2 YFSETQ. CDR3 size: 15 residues. J gave up 1 base and V 2 bases, and 4 bases lay outside the gene matches. TCRdb reprocessed the RT-PCR reads with MiXCR, giving one entry per CDR3 protein. In the table there are about 830,000 distinct CDR3 sequences, roughly 20% of which are singletons. The sequences come from PBMCs from blood, collected roughly 5 days after vaccination. The V call is TRBV5-1, the J call TRBJ2-5; 8 positions match TRBD1. The clonotype originates from a man in his forties or fifties who received an inactivated influenza vaccine. CDR3 amino acids: CASSFGTGLQETQYF. For the CDR3, the DNA is TGCGCCAGCAGCTTTGGGACAGGTCTCCAAGAGACCCAGTACTTC.